The clone carrying this T cell receptor (beta chain) has only a few counts. Antigen unknown. Hyperthyroidism was new, under 2 months, in patients aged 18 to 65. This sample is drawn from a study of Graves' ophthalmopathy and Graves' hyperthyroidism. Points from the study as a whole: Ophthalmopathy progression predictions by the model showed approximately 79% specificity and approximately 71% sensitivity. Blood repertoires reportedly contained most expanded thyroid clonotypes above 0.001 frequency.

The CDR3 runs 16 residues. J gave up 5 bases and V 4 bases, and 13 bases lay outside the gene matches. From germline, CDR1 is SGDLS and CDR2 YYNGEE. Transcripts of RNA were the source for amplifying TCR beta CDR3 regions. HTBI primers primed a first-round RT-PCR, and a second-round multiplex PCR followed. TCRdb recomputed calls from the multiplex PCR reads with MiXCR, one row per CDR3 protein. The table records roughly 1.1 million distinct CDR3 sequences, approximately 35% of them present only once. Sequencing input: peripheral blood or thyroid tissue (not recorded which). The chain carries TRBV9 and TRBJ2-5; 8 bases are shared with TRBD2. The sequence was collected from an adult man with Graves' hyperthyroidism. The CDR3 protein is CASSYGGRRAGETQYF. The DNA of the CDR3 is TGTGCCAGCAGCTATGGCGGGAGGAGAGCGGGTGAGACCCAGTACTTC.